This T cell receptor (beta chain) stems from a study of human T cells and chemical hapten exposure. Findings and caveats of the study: The number of TCRs over 1 in 1000 frequency stayed unchanged after DPC. PT1 expanded TCR counts and patch test score correlated positively.

Time point denoted: pre-sensitization, week 0. Treatment noted: therapeutic diphenylcyclopropenone sensitization with weekly scalp DPC. In the authors' workflow: A per-sample median of around 100,000 TCRs was observed, with a range of about 23,224 to 700,000. TCRdb re-derived calls from the RACE reads in MiXCR, one entry per CDR3 protein. Clone size and V and J calls follow TCRdb, not the original study. The data contain under 200,000 distinct CDR3 sequences, around 30% of them singletons. CDR3 length equals 13 residues. The germline CDR1 and CDR2 sequences are DFQATT and SNEGSKA (reference sequence). Trimming shortened V by 5 bases and J by 1 base, and 11 bases separated the two germline ends. There are a few counts of this clonotype. Its antigen is not identified.

The sample in question was whole blood, obtained in connection with sensitization to the hapten diphenylcyclopropenone (DPC). The chain employs TRBV20-1 and TRBJ1-1; D gene unclear. The clonotype originates from a woman aged 30 to 39 with alopecia areata. Some clones in this sample may be carry-over from other donors' samples. In DNA form, the CDR3 reads TGCAGTGCTTCCGGGAGCCAGAACACTGAAGCTTTCTTT. Translation: CSASGSQNTEAFF.